The sequence of this TCR beta chain was determined in a study of regulatory T cells in long-lasting Graves disease. This clonotype was seen ten or more times. Germline assignment: CDR1 SGHAT and CDR2 FQNNGV. The V gene end was trimmed by 1 base and the J gene end by 4 bases; junction bases not matched to a gene: 9. The CDR3 spans 17 residues. The time point: newly diagnosed GD, antithyroid drugs for less than 3 months. Scientists built the TCR library using RNA that was extracted from PBMCs. Sequencing libraries for TCR beta were prepared with iRepertoire HTBI primers and Arm-PCR of CDR3 regions. As processed by the authors: Under 75 TRBV and 11 to 15 TRBJ segments were identified across samples. TCRdb recomputed calls from the multiplex PCR reads with MiXCR, one row per CDR3 protein. It is TCRdb's table, rather than the study itself, that gives the V and J calls and clone size. The sample lists about 520,000 distinct CDR3 sequences, about 12% seen once, with about 8.3% in the top ten.

This sample was also put to use in a study of T cells in Graves' hyperthyroidism and ophthalmopathy. From that second work: Calling Graves' hyperthyroidism stable meant ophthalmopathy did not progress within 18 months. Using 13 V-J features, a model discriminated ophthalmopathy from stable hyperthyroidism.

J is TRBJ1-2 and V is TRBV11-2; 10 nucleotides line up with TRBD1. Sequencing was performed on peripheral blood mononuclear cells (PBMCs), taken at new diagnosis, from a patient treated with antithyroid drugs. The TCR was taken from a young woman with Graves disease. As DNA, the CDR3 is TGTGCCAGCAGCTTAGGAGGGGCGACAGGGGGCCTCTATGGCTACACCTTC. It encodes CASSLGGATGGLYGYTF.